This TCR beta chain is from a study of T cell responses to AZD1222 COVID-19 vaccine. V dropped 4 bases and J dropped 4; count of bases not matched to a gene: 2. CDR1 is SGHTS and CDR2 is YDEGEE in the germline V gene. The CDR3 has 14 residues. Profiling relied on immunoSEQ multiplex PCR, and the TCRdb table lists in-frame clones only, not all of them. The repertoire holds 90,000 to 110,000 clones, with around 87% as singletons. The source of this sequence is an adult who received the AZD1222 COVID-19 vaccine. The sequenced sample was peripheral blood, obtained 28 days after the second AZD1222 dose. This chain links TRBV5-8 with TRBJ2-5, with 12 bases aligning to TRBD2. This chain's CDR3 is CASSQLAGGETQYF. The CDR3 nucleotides are TGTGCCAGCAGCCAACTAGCGGGGGGAGAGACCCAGTACTTC. The whole variable domain, filled in from reference TRBV5-8 and TRBJ2-5, reads EAGVTQSPTHLIKTRGQQATLRCSPISGHTSVYWYQQALGLGLQFLLWYDEGEERNRGNFPPRFSGRQFPNYSSELNVNALELEDSALYLCASSQLAGGETQYFGPGTRLLVL.